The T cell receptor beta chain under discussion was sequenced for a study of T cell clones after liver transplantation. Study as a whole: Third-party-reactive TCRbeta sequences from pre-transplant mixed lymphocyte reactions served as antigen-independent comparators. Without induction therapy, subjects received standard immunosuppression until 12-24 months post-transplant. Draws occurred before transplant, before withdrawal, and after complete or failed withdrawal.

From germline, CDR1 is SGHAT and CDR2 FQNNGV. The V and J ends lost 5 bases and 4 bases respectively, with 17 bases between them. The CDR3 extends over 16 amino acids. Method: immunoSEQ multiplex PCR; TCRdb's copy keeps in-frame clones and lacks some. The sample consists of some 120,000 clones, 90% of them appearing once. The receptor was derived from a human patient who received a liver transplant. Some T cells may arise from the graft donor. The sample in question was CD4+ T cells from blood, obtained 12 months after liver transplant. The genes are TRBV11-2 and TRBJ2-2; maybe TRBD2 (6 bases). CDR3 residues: CASSNVADPITGELFF. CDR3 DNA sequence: TGTGCCAGCAGCAACGTAGCGGACCCGATCACCGGGGAGCTGTTTTTT.